A single sample gave rise to the 24 T cell receptor beta chains below, sequenced in a study of blood T cells in healthy people across ages. Next came a second PCR, run for 7 to 11 cycles, which used a sample-barcoded 5' primer along with a J-beta primer mix. Using its own MiXCR run on the 5' RACE reads, TCRdb lists one record per CDR3 protein. In the table there are 1,300,000 or so distinct CDR3 sequences, approximately 60% of which are singletons. The source material was blood. These receptor sequences come from a young man in good health.

The chain carries TRBV28 and TRBJ1-1; D is uncertain. Trimming removed 2 bases at V and 0 bases at J, with 13 bases between. The CDR3 has 16 residues. Germline V gives CDR1 MDHEN, CDR2 SYDVKM. The chain's CDR3 is CASSLSVGAVNTEAFF. The DNA of the CDR3 is TGTGCCAGCAGTTTAAGTGTAGGAGCTGTGAACACTGAAGCTTTCTTT.

This clonotype has only a few counts. J is TRBJ2-7 and V is TRBV25-1; no clear D. This CDR3 is built from 14 residues. V was trimmed by 1 base and J by 4 bases, leaving 11 bases between them. Germline CDR1 and CDR2: MGHDK and SYGVNS. The CDR3 loop reads CASSESFSLYEQYF. As DNA, the CDR3 is TGTGCCAGCAGTGAATCCTTTTCACTTTACGAGCAGTACTTC.

The V call is TRBV29-1, the J call TRBJ2-7; 9 nucleotides align to TRBD1. Trimming removed 6 bases from V and 2 bases from J; junction bases left unmatched: 8. This CDR3 has 14 amino acids. Germline assignment: CDR1 SQVTM and CDR2 ANQGSEA. CDR3 loop: CSVQGQGLTYEQYF. The CDR3 nucleotides read TGCAGCGTCCAAGGACAGGGGCTTACCTACGAGCAGTACTTC.

The gene calls are TRBV28 and TRBJ2-2; D is unresolved. Germline CDR1 reads MDHEN; CDR2 reads SYDVKM. The CDR3 spans 13 residues. V gave up 3 bases and J gave up 5 bases, with 7 bases separating them. The CDR3 reads CASSFRLTGELFF. CDR3 nucleotide sequence: TGTGCCAGCAGTTTTAGGTTGACCGGGGAGCTGTTTTTT.

This clonotype was recorded a few times. This chain uses TRBV4-1 with TRBJ2-1; D ambiguous. The CDR3 totals 13 residues. The germline V and J ends were trimmed by 4 bases and 8 bases, with 12 bases remaining between them. From germline, CDR1 is MGHRA and CDR2 YSYEKL. This CDR3 is CASSLLSMDEQFF. CDR3 bases: TGCGCCAGCAGCCTCTTGTCGATGGATGAGCAGTTCTTC.

The rearrangement joins TRBV7-6 to TRBJ2-5; D not resolved. This CDR3 comprises 11 residues. The germline V gene has CDR1 SGHVS and CDR2 FNYEAQ. Trimming took 7 bases from V and 2 from J, leaving 5 bases between them. The CDR3 nucleotides read TGTGCCAGCAAGCAACAAGAGACCCAGTACTTC. It specifies CASKQQETQYF.

This sequence joins TRBV29-1 and TRBJ2-1; 8 bases map to TRBD1. Germline V gene data show CDR1 as SQVTM and CDR2 as ANQGSEA. V gave up 4 bases and J gave up 5 bases; unmatched junction bases: 10. The CDR3 spans 15 residues. The CDR3 is CSVVAVRGPHNEQFF. The DNA for the CDR3 is TGCAGCGTTGTAGCGGTCAGGGGGCCTCACAATGAGCAGTTCTTC.

This clonotype was counted a few times. The gene calls are TRBV4-2 and TRBJ2-1; TRBD1 might be the D (5 bases). The V gene's germline CDR1 is LGHNA and CDR2 YNFKEQ. CDR3 size: 13 residues. Between the trimmed V and J ends, which lost 5 bases and 7 bases, there was a span of 12 bases. CDR3 DNA sequence: TGTGCCAGCAGCTCCCAGGGTGGGAATGAGCAGTTCTTC. This gives the protein CASSSQGGNEQFF.

A word on this clonotype: An end of the junction differs from the germline gene, which may be a read error. The CDR3 region has the DNA TGTGCCAGCAGTAACTCCCCCCAAGACAGCTACGAGCAGTACTTC. This translates into CASSNSPQDSYEQYF. The chain joins TRBV6-5 to TRBJ2-7; perhaps TRBD1 as D (5 bases). There are 15 residues in the CDR3. CDR1 and CDR2 from the germline V gene are MNHEY and SVGAGI.

The chain has TRBV12-3 or TRBV12-4 and TRBJ1-2, with 8 positions matching TRBD1. Germline trimming cut 6 bases from V and 6 bases from J; bases unmatched to any gene: 6. This CDR3 region has 13 residues. The CDR3: CASSLTGAHGYTF. CDR3 nucleotide sequence: TGTGCCAGCAGCTTGACAGGGGCTCATGGCTACACCTTC.

The CDR3 is CASSQDRRAGGRYEQYF. The CDR3 DNA reads as TGTGCCAGCAGCCAAGATCGTCGTGCGGGAGGCCGATACGAGCAGTACTTC. The rearrangement joins TRBV14 to TRBJ2-7; 8 bases are shared with TRBD2. CDR3 length: 17 amino acids. V shed 0 bases, J shed 4 bases, and the junction held 11 bases outside the gene matches. CDR1 and CDR2 (germline): SGHDN, FVKESK.

The chain uses TRBV3-1 and TRBJ2-3; D perhaps matches TRBD1 (6 bases). Germline V gene data show CDR1 as LGHDT and CDR2 as YNNKEL (reference sequence). CDR3 size: 17 residues. Trimming stripped 4 bases from V and 1 base from J, with 18 bases between. CDR3 bases: TGTGCCAGCAGCCCAGGGGCCTCCCGCAGGGGCACAGATACGCAGTATTTT. Its protein product is CASSPGASRRGTDTQYF.

This rearrangement joins TRBV4-3 to TRBJ1-2; D is uncertain. Germline V lookup: CDR1 LGHNA, CDR2 YSLEER. This CDR3 is built from 16 residues. Trimming took off 1 base at V and 0 bases at J, with 12 bases between the two ends. CDR3 amino acids: CASSQVAEIANYGYTF. Written as DNA, the CDR3 is TGCGCCAGCAGCCAAGTTGCAGAAATAGCTAACTATGGCTACACCTTC.

The chain couples TRBV24-1 to TRBJ2-7; the D gene is possibly TRBD2 (5 bases). From germline, CDR1 is KGHDR and CDR2 SFDVKD. CDR3 length: 13 residues. The germline V and J ends were trimmed by 4 bases and 5 bases, with 11 bases remaining between them. The CDR3 DNA reads as TGTGCCACCAGTGAGAGAGGGTTCAACGAGCAGTACTTC. Residues: CATSERGFNEQYF.

This clonotype was counted once. The junction differs from germline at one of its ends, possibly a read error. The chain couples TRBV20-1 to TRBJ2-2; possibly TRBD1 for D (6 bases). The CDR3 is 14 residues long. CDR1 is DFQATT and CDR2 is SNEGSKA in the germline V gene (reference sequence). The CDR3 here is CSARTVPNTGELFF. The CDR3 nucleotides are TGCAGTGCCCGGACAGTACCGAACACCGGTGAGCTGTTTTTT.

This clonotype was observed at least ten times. V and J are TRBV27 and TRBJ2-7; D gene unclear. This CDR3 comprises 14 residues. Germline CDR1 reads MNHEY; CDR2 reads SMNVEV (reference sequence). V lost 0 bases, J lost 1 base, and 7 bases lay in between. CDR3 DNA: TGTGCCAGCAGTTTATCGGGCAGATCCTACGAGCAGTACTTC. Encoded protein: CASSLSGRSYEQYF.

The genes are TRBV11-1 and TRBJ2-6; 9 bases fit TRBD1. The CDR3 contains 19 residues. V was clipped by 3 bases and J by 2 bases; unmatched bases: 11. From germline, CDR1 is SGHAT and CDR2 FQDESV (reference sequence). CDR3 DNA sequence: TGTGCCAGCAGCTTTACACCGGGACAGGGATTAGCTGGGGCCAACGTCCTGACTTTC. Amino acid sequence: CASSFTPGQGLAGANVLTF.

This clonotype came up a few times. The rearrangement joins TRBV27 to TRBJ2-4, with D perhaps TRBD1 or TRBD2 (6 bases each). The length of the CDR3 is 16 residues. In germline, CDR1 is MNHEY, CDR2 SMNVEV (reference sequence). V was cut by 8 bases and J by 2 bases, with 19 bases left in between. The CDR3 is CASQMRGWGPKNIQYF. The CDR3 region has the DNA TGTGCCAGCCAGATGCGGGGTTGGGGGCCCAAAAACATTCAGTACTTC.

This sequence joins TRBV4-3 and TRBJ1-1; D perhaps matches TRBD1 (5 bases). The V gene lost 4 bases and the J gene lost 8 bases, with 20 bases spanning the gap. The CDR3 loop spans 15 amino acids. Germline loops: CDR1 LGHNA, CDR2 YSLEER. CDR3 amino acids: CASSREDSEGREAFF. CDR3 nucleotide sequence: TGCGCCAGCAGCCGAGAAGACAGCGAGGGACGGGAAGCTTTCTTT.

V and J are TRBV20-1 and TRBJ2-1; possibly TRBD2 for D (6 bases). This CDR3 is built from 15 residues. CDR1 is DFQATT and CDR2 is SNEGSKA in the germline V gene (reference sequence). Trimming took 3 bases from V and 0 from J, leaving 12 bases between them. The chain's CDR3 is CSASGGDSSYNEQFF. CDR3 DNA: TGCAGTGCTAGTGGCGGGGATAGCTCCTACAATGAGCAGTTCTTC.

CDR3 nucleotide sequence: TGTGCCAGCAGCCAAGATCTTTGGGGGAGTTCAAGGGAGCAGTACTTC. Its translation: CASSQDLWGSSREQYF. V usage is TRBV4-2 and J usage is TRBJ2-7, with D perhaps matching TRBD1 or TRBD2 (5 bases each). The CDR3 totals 16 residues. V dropped 0 bases and J dropped 7 bases, with 19 bases sitting between them. The V gene's germline CDR1 is LGHNA and CDR2 YNFKEQ.

The rearrangement links TRBV5-1 to TRBJ2-1; tentative D call: TRBD2 (6 bases). V dropped 3 bases and J dropped 2 bases, with 30 bases sitting between them. Germline values: CDR1 SGHRS, CDR2 YFSETQ. This CDR3 is 21 amino acids long. The CDR3 DNA reads as TGCGCCAGCAGCTCCTCAAACCCCCGAGAGTCTTGGGGGGACCCCTACAATGAGCAGTTCTTC. This gives the protein CASSSSNPRESWGDPYNEQFF.

V usage is TRBV24-1 and J usage is TRBJ2-5; D may be TRBD1 (6 bases). The assigned J gene may be wrong: the sequence end matches TRBJ2-7 better. The CDR3 loop spans 13 amino acids. CDR1 KGHDR and CDR2 SFDVKD come from the germline V gene. The CDR3 nucleotides are TGTGCCACCAGTGATACCGCAGGGGACGAGCAGTACTTC. Translating it yields CATSDTAGDEQYF.

V usage is TRBV6-6 and J usage is TRBJ1-1, with a tentative D call TRBD1 (5 bases). This CDR3 spans 16 amino acids. Trimming shortened V by 2 bases and J by 0 bases, and 13 bases separated the two germline ends. Looked up from germline, CDR1 is MNHNY and CDR2 is SVGAGI (reference sequence). In DNA form, the CDR3 reads TGTGCCAGCAGTTACCCACCGTGGGGGGTGAACACTGAAGCTTTCTTT. Its protein is CASSYPPWGVNTEAFF.